This passage covers 6 T cell receptor beta chains from one sample sequenced in a study of beta chain features in type 1 diabetes. Overall study findings and caveats: All four CD4+ subsets from Type 1 diabetes patients carried moderately but significantly shorter TCRB CDR3s.

The antigens these receptors bind are not known. The investigators reverse transcribed all of the isolated RNA, so they sequenced expressed TCRB transcripts. Repertoires were generated with immunoSEQ multiplex PCR, while TCRdb's copy carries only in-frame clones and drops some. Among about 47,000 clones listed, around 45% were seen once. Sequencing used stem cell memory CD4+ T cells from blood. The receptor set was obtained from a man under 40 with type 1 diabetes.

This clone was seen a few times. The CDR3 loop is CASSFVRGLGTEAFF. The CDR3 bases are TGCGCCAGCAGCTTCGTCAGGGGGCTGGGCACTGAAGCTTTCTTT. The chain recombines TRBV5-1 with TRBJ1-1; 8 bases agree with TRBD1. The CDR3 is made up of 15 amino acids. V shed 2 bases and J 4 bases; nucleotides not matched to a gene: 7. Germline V lookup: CDR1 SGHRS, CDR2 YFSETQ.

This clone was observed a handful of times. The V and J genes are TRBV11-2 and TRBJ1-1; D might be TRBD1 (6 bases). Deletions cut 4 bases from V and 11 bases from J, with 17 bases between. The CDR3 is 13 residues long. From germline, CDR1 is SGHAT and CDR2 FQNNGV. CDR3 residues: CASSSLRTVEAFF. The CDR3 DNA follows: TGTGCCAGCAGCTCCCTGAGGACAGTTGAGGCTTTCTTT. Full variable domain (missing parts from reference TRBV11-2 and TRBJ1-1): EAGVAQSPRYKIIEKRQSVAFWCNPISGHATLYWYQQILGQGPKLLIQFQNNGVVDDSQLPKDRFSAERLKGVDSTLKIQPAKLEDSAVYLCASSSLRTVEAFFGQGTRLTVV.

A few counts support this clone. J is TRBJ2-1 and V is TRBV29-1; TRBD2 is a possible D gene (6 bases). The CDR3 extends over 13 amino acids. Germline lookup yields CDR1 SQVTM and CDR2 ANQGSEA. The V and J ends lost 4 bases and 4 bases respectively, with 11 bases between them. CDR3 loop: CSVARDRYNEQFF. The CDR3 coding sequence is TGCAGCGTTGCGCGGGACCGTTACAATGAGCAGTTCTTC.

This clone was seen more than once but under ten times. The genes are TRBV5-6 and TRBJ2-1; 11 bases are shared with TRBD2. The CDR3 contains 17 residues. Trimming took 1 base from V and 4 from J; bases not matched to a gene: 7. The V gene's germline CDR1 is SGHDT and CDR2 YYEEEE. CDR3 residues: CASSLYRLAGKYNEQFF. The DNA for the CDR3 is TGTGCCAGCAGCTTGTATAGACTAGCGGGAAAGTACAATGAGCAGTTCTTC.

The chain joins TRBV5-4 to TRBJ2-7, with 8 bases identical to TRBD2. V dropped 7 bases and J dropped 3; count of bases not matched to a gene: 12. The germline gives CDR1 SGHNT, CDR2 YYREEE (reference sequence). CDR3 size: 15 residues. CDR3 coding DNA: TGTGCCAGCGGTTCAGGTAGCGGGGTATACTACGAGCAGTACTTC. It specifies CASGSGSGVYYEQYF. Full variable domain (missing parts from reference TRBV5-4 and TRBJ2-7): ETGVTQSPTHLIKTRGQQVTLRCSSQSGHNTVSWYQQALGQGPQFIFQYYREEENGRGNFPPRFSGLQFPNYSSELNVNALELDDSALYLCASGSGSGVYYEQYFGPGTRLTVT.

This clone was seen a handful of times. This chain links TRBV30 with TRBJ1-5; 7 positions agree with TRBD1. Germline values: CDR1 GTSNPN, CDR2 SVGIG (reference sequence). Trimming at V came to 3 bases and at J to 7 bases, leaving 6 bases not matched to a gene. The CDR3 contains 13 residues. CDR3 residues: CAWSRDRDQPQHF. The DNA for the CDR3 is TGTGCCTGGAGCCGAGACAGGGACCAGCCCCAGCATTTT.